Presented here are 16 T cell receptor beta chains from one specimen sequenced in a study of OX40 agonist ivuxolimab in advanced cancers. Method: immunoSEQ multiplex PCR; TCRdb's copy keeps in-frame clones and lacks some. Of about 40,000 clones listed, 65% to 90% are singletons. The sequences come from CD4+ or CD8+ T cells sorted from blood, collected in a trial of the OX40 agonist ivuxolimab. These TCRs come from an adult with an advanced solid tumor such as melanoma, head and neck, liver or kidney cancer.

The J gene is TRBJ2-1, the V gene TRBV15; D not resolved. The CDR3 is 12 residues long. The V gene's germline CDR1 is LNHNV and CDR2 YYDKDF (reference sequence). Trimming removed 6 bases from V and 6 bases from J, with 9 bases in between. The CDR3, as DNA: TGTGCCACCAGTCAGTCTCGCAATGAGCAGTTCTTC. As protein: CATSQSRNEQFF.

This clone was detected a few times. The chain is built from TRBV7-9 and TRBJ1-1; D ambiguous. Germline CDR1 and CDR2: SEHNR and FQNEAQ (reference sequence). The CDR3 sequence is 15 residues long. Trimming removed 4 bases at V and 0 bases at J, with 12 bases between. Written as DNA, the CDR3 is TGTGCCAGCAGCTCAGCGACGGTCATGAACACTGAAGCTTTCTTT. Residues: CASSSATVMNTEAFF.

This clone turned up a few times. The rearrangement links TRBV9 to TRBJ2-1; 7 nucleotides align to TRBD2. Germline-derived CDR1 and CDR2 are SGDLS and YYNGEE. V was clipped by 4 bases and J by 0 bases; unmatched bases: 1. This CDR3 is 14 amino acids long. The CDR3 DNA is TGTGCCAGCAGCCGGGGGGTCTCCTACAATGAGCAGTTCTTC. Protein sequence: CASSRGVSYNEQFF.

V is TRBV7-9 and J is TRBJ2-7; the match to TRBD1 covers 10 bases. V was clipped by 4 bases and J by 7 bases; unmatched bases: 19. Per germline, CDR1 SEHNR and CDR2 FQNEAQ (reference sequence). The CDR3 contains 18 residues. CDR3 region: CASSSTRTGGTPPMEQYF. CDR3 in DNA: TGTGCCAGCAGCTCGACCCGGACAGGGGGTACTCCCCCTATGGAGCAGTACTTC.

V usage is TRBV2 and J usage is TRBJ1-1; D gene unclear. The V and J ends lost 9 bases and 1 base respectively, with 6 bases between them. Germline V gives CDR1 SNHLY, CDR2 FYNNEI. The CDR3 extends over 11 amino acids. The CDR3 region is CASRQNTEAFF. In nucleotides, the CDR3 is TGTGCCAGTAGACAGAACACTGAAGCTTTCTTT.

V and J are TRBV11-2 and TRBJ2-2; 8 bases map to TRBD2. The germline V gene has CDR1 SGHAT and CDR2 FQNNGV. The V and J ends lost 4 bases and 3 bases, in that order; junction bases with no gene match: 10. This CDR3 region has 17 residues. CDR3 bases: TGTGCCAGCAGCTCCCCGGGGGGGACTAGGGACACCGGGGAGCTGTTTTTT. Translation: CASSSPGGTRDTGELFF.

CDR3 in DNA: TGTGCCAGCAGCCCATCAGCTAATAGCAATCAGCCCCAGCATTTT. This gives the protein CASSPSANSNQPQHF. The rearrangement links TRBV2 to TRBJ1-5, with D hard to call. The CDR3 spans 15 residues. The V end was cut by 6 bases, the J end by 0 bases, with 12 bases between. CDR1 is SNHLY, CDR2 FYNNEI, per germline. Filled out from reference TRBV2 and TRBJ1-5, the complete variable domain reads EPEVTQTPSHQVTQMGQEVILRCVPISNHLYFYWYRQILGQKVEFLVSFYNNEISEKSEIFDDQFSVERPDGSNFTLKIRSTKLEDSAMYFCASSPSANSNQPQHFGDGTRLSIL.

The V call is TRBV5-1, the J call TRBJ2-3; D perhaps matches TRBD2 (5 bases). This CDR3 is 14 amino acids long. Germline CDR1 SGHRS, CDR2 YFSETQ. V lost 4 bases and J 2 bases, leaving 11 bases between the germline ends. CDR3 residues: CASSPSGPTDTQYF. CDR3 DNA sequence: TGCGCCAGCAGCCCCAGCGGCCCCACAGATACGCAGTATTTT.

The CDR3 DNA reads TGTGCCAGCAGTGAACATAATCAGCCCCAGCATTTT. The encoded protein is CASSEHNQPQHF. J is TRBJ1-5 and V is TRBV6-5, with D uncertain. This CDR3 contains 12 residues. Germline V gene data show CDR1 as MNHEY and CDR2 as SVGAGI. Trimming pared 5 bases from V and 4 bases from J, leaving 6 bases between.

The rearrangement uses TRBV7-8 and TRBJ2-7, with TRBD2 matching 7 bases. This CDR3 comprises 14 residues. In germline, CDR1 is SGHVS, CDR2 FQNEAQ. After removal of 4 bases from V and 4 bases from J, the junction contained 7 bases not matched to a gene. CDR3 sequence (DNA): TGTGCCAGCAGCTCACGGGGACTACAATACGAGCAGTACTTC. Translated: CASSSRGLQYEQYF.

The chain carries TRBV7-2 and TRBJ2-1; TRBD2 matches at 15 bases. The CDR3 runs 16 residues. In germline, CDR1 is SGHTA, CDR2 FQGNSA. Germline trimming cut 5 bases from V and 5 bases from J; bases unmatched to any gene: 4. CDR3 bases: TGTGCCAGCAGCCCTCGGACTAGCGGGAGGGACAATGAGCAGTTCTTC. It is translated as CASSPRTSGRDNEQFF.

CDR3 nucleotides: TGTGCCAGCAGCTATGGGACTAGCGGGGCGGAGACCCAGTACTTC. Translation gives CASSYGTSGAETQYF. The chain uses TRBV5-6 and TRBJ2-5, with 13 positions matching TRBD2. Germline lookup yields CDR1 SGHDT and CDR2 YYEEEE. The CDR3 covers 15 residues. J gave up 5 bases and V 3 bases, and 4 bases lay outside the gene matches.

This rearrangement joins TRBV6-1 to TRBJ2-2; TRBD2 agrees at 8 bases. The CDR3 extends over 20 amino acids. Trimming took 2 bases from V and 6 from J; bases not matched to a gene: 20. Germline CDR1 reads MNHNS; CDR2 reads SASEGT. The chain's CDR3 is CASSESNLRTSLKVAGELFF. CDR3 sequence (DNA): TGTGCCAGCAGTGAATCCAATTTAAGGACTAGCCTTAAGGTTGCCGGGGAGCTGTTTTTT.

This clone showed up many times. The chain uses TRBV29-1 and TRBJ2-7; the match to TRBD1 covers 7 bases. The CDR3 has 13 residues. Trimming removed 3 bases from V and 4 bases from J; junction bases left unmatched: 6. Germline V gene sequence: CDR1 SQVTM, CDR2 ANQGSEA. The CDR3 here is CSVEAGGAYEQYF. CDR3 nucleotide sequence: TGCAGCGTTGAGGCAGGGGGAGCGTACGAGCAGTACTTC.

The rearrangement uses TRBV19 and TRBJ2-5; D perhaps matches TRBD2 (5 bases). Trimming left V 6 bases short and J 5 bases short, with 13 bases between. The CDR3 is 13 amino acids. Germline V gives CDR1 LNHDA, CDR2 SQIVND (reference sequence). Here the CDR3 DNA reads TGTGCCAGTAGCATTTTAGCGTGGGAGACCCAGTACTTC. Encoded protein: CASSILAWETQYF.

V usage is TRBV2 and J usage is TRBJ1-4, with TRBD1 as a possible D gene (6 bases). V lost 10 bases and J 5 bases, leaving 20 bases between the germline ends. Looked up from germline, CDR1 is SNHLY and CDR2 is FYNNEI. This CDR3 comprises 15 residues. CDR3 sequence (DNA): TGTGCCACCTCACGAGGGGGGGGGCCCAATGAAAAACTGTTTTTT. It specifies CATSRGGGPNEKLFF.